This TCR beta chain was obtained from a study of sequential checkpoint blockade in melanoma. The treatment is: randomized to nivolumab then ipilimumab (arm A) or the reverse (arm B). None of the patients previously received DNA-damaging chemotherapy. Using immunoSEQ multiplex PCR, the repertoire was profiled, and TCRdb retains in-frame clones only, with some absent. The data show some 11,000 clones, with 60% to 80% seen just once and roughly 27% held by the top ten. The sequences come from CD8+ T cells sorted from blood (inferred from file names), collected from a patient given nivolumab and ipilimumab in sequence. This TCR was sampled from a human donor with melanoma.

The DNA for the CDR3 is TGCGCCAGCAGCCAAACAGGGACTAGCGGGGGGGCCGCCACAGATACGCAGTATTTT. It translates to CASSQTGTSGGAATDTQYF. The chain uses TRBV4-3 and TRBJ2-3; TRBD2 agrees at 16 bases. CDR3 length: 19 residues. Germline trimming cut 2 bases from V and 2 bases from J; bases unmatched to any gene: 7. Germline loops: CDR1 LGHNA, CDR2 YSLEER.